The 21 T cell receptor beta chains in this list originate from one sample, sequenced in a study. TCRdb passed the RT-PCR reads through MiXCR, listing each CDR3 protein once. The repertoire includes 550,000 to 750,000 distinct CDR3 sequences, around 14% of them detected once, and 3.6% sits in the top ten. Specimen: memory CD4+ T cells from blood. Source of these receptors: a female donor in good health, serving as a healthy control.

This clonotype was picked up a small number of times. V and J are TRBV20-1 and TRBJ1-2; 9 bases match TRBD1. CDR3 size: 13 residues. The germline V gene has CDR1 DFQATT and CDR2 SNEGSKA (reference sequence). J lost 4 bases, V lost 5 bases, and 5 bases had no gene match. CDR3 in amino acids: CSAAGQGIYGYTF. CDR3 nucleotide sequence: TGCAGTGCTGCGGGACAGGGAATCTATGGCTACACCTTC.

This clonotype has more than one count but fewer than ten. This chain links TRBV19 with TRBJ1-6; maybe TRBD1 (5 bases). The CDR3 is 17 amino acids. The ends were cut back, 5 bases at V and 0 bases at J, with 14 bases in the middle. CDR1 and CDR2 (germline): LNHDA, SQIVND (reference sequence). The CDR3 sequence is CASSGTPRSSYNSPLHF. CDR3 nucleotides: TGTGCCAGTAGTGGGACCCCGAGGAGCTCCTATAATTCACCCCTCCACTTT.

This clonotype was detected once. This sequence joins TRBV4-3 and TRBJ2-2; D gene ambiguous. Deletions cut 0 bases from V and 13 bases from J, with 0 bases between. CDR3 length: 9 amino acids. The germline V gene has CDR1 LGHNA and CDR2 YSLEER. The CDR3 loop reads CASSQELFF. CDR3 bases: TGCGCCAGCAGCCAAGAGCTGTTTTTT.

The chain carries TRBV20-1 and TRBJ2-7, with D perhaps being TRBD1 or TRBD2 (5 bases each). The CDR3 covers 14 residues. V gave up 0 bases and J gave up 9 bases, with 18 bases separating them. Looked up from germline, CDR1 is DFQATT and CDR2 is SNEGSKA (reference sequence). The CDR3 region has the DNA TGCAGTGCTAGAGAAACGGGACCCGTTTGGGGGCAGTACTTC. It translates to CSARETGPVWGQYF.

This clonotype was seen ten or more times. The rearrangement joins TRBV4-1 to TRBJ2-7; D is ambiguous. Germline V gene sequence: CDR1 MGHRA, CDR2 YSYEKL. Trimming left V 1 base short and J 0 bases short, with 7 bases between. The CDR3 consists of 14 residues. CDR3 loop: CASSQGSLSYEQYF. The CDR3 DNA reads TGCGCCAGCAGCCAAGGAAGTCTCTCCTACGAGCAGTACTTC.

The rearrangement links TRBV7-2 to TRBJ2-2; 8 nucleotides match TRBD1. The CDR3 sequence is 18 residues long. V was clipped by 5 bases and J by 1 base; unmatched bases: 12. CDR1 is SGHTA and CDR2 is FQGNSA in the germline V gene. CDR3 protein: CASSPSGVDRGNTGELFF. In DNA, the CDR3 is TGTGCCAGCAGCCCCAGCGGAGTCGACAGGGGGAACACCGGGGAGCTGTTTTTT.

This clonotype came up a few times. The rearrangement uses TRBV3-1 and TRBJ1-1, with 9 bases aligning to TRBD1. With V trimmed by 2 bases and J by 5 bases, 3 bases remained unmatched. The CDR3 totals 14 residues. From germline, CDR1 is LGHDT and CDR2 YNNKEL (reference sequence). CDR3 amino acids: CASSQTTGGTEAFF. For the CDR3, the DNA is TGTGCCAGCAGCCAAACGACAGGGGGAACTGAAGCTTTCTTT.

The sample holds a few counts of this clonotype. The chain combines TRBV2 with TRBJ2-1; 8 nucleotides line up with TRBD1. The length of the CDR3 is 13 residues. The germline CDR1 and CDR2 sequences are SNHLY and FYNNEI. With V trimmed by 4 bases and J by 7 bases, 3 bases remained unmatched. The CDR3 protein is CASSVDRGNEQFF. Here the CDR3 DNA reads TGTGCCAGCAGTGTCGACAGGGGTAATGAGCAGTTCTTC.

The CDR3 spells CAISESKKGMNSPLHF. In nucleotides, the CDR3 is TGTGCCATCAGTGAGTCGAAGAAGGGGATGAATTCACCCCTCCACTTT. This chain uses TRBV10-3 with TRBJ1-6, with a weak D call TRBD1 (5 bases). The CDR3 consists of 16 residues. The V gene lost 0 bases and the J gene lost 7 bases, with 13 bases spanning the gap. CDR1 is ENHRY and CDR2 is SYGVKD in the germline V gene.

This clonotype was counted a few times. J is TRBJ1-1 and V is TRBV20-1, with 9 bases identical to TRBD1. CDR1 DFQATT and CDR2 SNEGSKA come from the germline V gene (reference sequence). The length of the CDR3 is 13 residues. CDR3 in DNA: TGCAGGAGGGGGGGACAGGGCGGCCCTGAAGCTTTCTTT. This sequence encodes CRRGGQGGPEAFF.

This clonotype was recorded at least ten times. This chain joins TRBV5-1 and TRBJ1-5; D is possibly TRBD1 (6 bases). Trimming removed 0 bases from V and 5 bases from J, with 9 bases in between. Germline V gene data show CDR1 as SGHRS and CDR2 as YFSETQ. The CDR3 is 14 amino acids. The CDR3 sequence is CASSLGAGDQPQHF. As DNA, the CDR3 is TGCGCCAGCAGCTTGGGAGCAGGGGATCAGCCCCAGCATTTT.

This clonotype was seen a handful of times. This chain uses TRBV2 with TRBJ2-5, with TRBD2 as a possible D gene (5 bases). Trimming removed 11 bases from V and 5 bases from J, with 27 bases in between. The CDR3 is made up of 16 amino acids. Germline CDR1 SNHLY, CDR2 FYNNEI. CDR3 bases: TGTGCCCAGAGGTATACTTGGACCGGGAAACGGGAGACCCAGTACTTC. It is translated as CAQRYTWTGKRETQYF.

This clonotype came up many times. The J gene is TRBJ1-2, the V gene TRBV24-1, with a weak D call TRBD1 (5 bases). V dropped 10 bases and J dropped 6 bases, with 23 bases sitting between them. Germline loops: CDR1 KGHDR, CDR2 SFDVKD. CDR3 size: 15 residues. The CDR3 sequence is CATPPPRDPEDGYTF. CDR3 nucleotides: TGTGCCACGCCTCCACCCCGGGACCCCGAGGATGGCTACACCTTC.

This clonotype was detected ten times or more. The chain has TRBV12-3 or TRBV12-4 and TRBJ2-3; D is unclear. The CDR3 runs 12 residues. Trimming cost V 3 bases and J 6 bases, with 7 bases left between them. The CDR3 DNA reads TGTGCCAGCAGTTTGCTGTCGGATACGCAGTATTTT. This codes for CASSLLSDTQYF.

This chain links TRBV4-3 with TRBJ2-3, with 10 bases that match TRBD2. Trimming at V came to 5 bases and at J to 1 base, leaving 15 bases not matched to a gene. The CDR3 is 19 amino acids. In germline, CDR1 is LGHNA, CDR2 YSLEER. The CDR3 sequence: CASSSLASGSSSRTDTQYF. The DNA of the CDR3 is TGCGCCAGCAGCTCCTTAGCTAGCGGGAGTTCGAGTCGCACAGATACGCAGTATTTT.

This clonotype was detected a few times. This sequence joins TRBV6-1 and TRBJ2-7; 8 nucleotides align to TRBD1. Germline V gene lookup returns CDR1 MNHNS and CDR2 SASEGT. V lost 6 bases and J lost 3; bases outside the gene matches: 10. The CDR3 spans 15 residues. CDR3: CASRPGQGTVYEQYF. The DNA of the CDR3 is TGTGCCAGCAGACCCGGACAGGGCACCGTCTACGAGCAGTACTTC.

This chain joins TRBV28 and TRBJ1-1; D gene ambiguous. Germline assignment: CDR1 MDHEN and CDR2 SYDVKM. V shed 5 bases and J shed 0 bases, with 10 bases lying between them. The length of the CDR3 is 14 residues. The CDR3 reads CASSRRTLNTEAFF. CDR3 nucleotides: TGTGCCAGCAGTAGACGGACTTTGAACACTGAAGCTTTCTTT.

V gene TRBV20-1 combines with J gene TRBJ2-5, with D maybe TRBD2 (7 bases). The CDR3 is 16 amino acids. The V gene's germline CDR1 is DFQATT and CDR2 SNEGSKA (reference sequence). V gave up 0 bases and J gave up 1 base, with 15 bases separating them. The DNA for the CDR3 is TGCAGTGCTAGAGACGAACTCGGGGGGCCCCAAGAGACCCAGTACTTC. This encodes CSARDELGGPQETQYF.

This clonotype showed up many times. The chain recombines TRBV12-3 or TRBV12-4 with TRBJ2-2; D tentatively reads TRBD1 or TRBD2 (7 bases each). The CDR3 consists of 15 residues. V lost 4 bases and J 3 bases, leaving 12 bases between the germline ends. CDR3 sequence: CASSWGGGDTGELFF. Here the CDR3 DNA reads TGTGCCAGCAGTTGGGGAGGGGGCGACACCGGGGAGCTGTTTTTT.

With respect to this clonotype: A junction end diverges from the germline sequence, so it may reflect a read error. The rearrangement links TRBV7-2 to TRBJ2-7, with 14 bases fitting TRBD2. Germline V gives CDR1 SGHTA, CDR2 FQGNSA. The CDR3 runs to 17 residues. This chain's CDR3 is CVSSFSGLAGERYEQYF. CDR3 coding DNA: TGTGTCAGCAGCTTTTCGGGACTAGCGGGAGAGAGGTACGAGCAGTACTTC.

The sample holds many counts of this clonotype. The chain uses TRBV5-6 and TRBJ2-2; 11 bases map to TRBD1. Germline assignment: CDR1 SGHDT and CDR2 YYEEEE. Trimming took 4 bases from V and 5 from J; bases not matched to a gene: 7. This CDR3 has 16 residues. The CDR3 is CASSRRDRGWTGELFF. Here the CDR3 DNA reads TGTGCCAGCAGCCGCAGGGACAGGGGGTGGACCGGGGAGCTGTTTTTT.